This is a list of T cell receptor beta chains from one sample in a study of cytomegalovirus exposure and HLA in healthy donors. Sequencing was performed with immunoSEQ multiplex PCR; in TCRdb, only in-frame clones are kept and a portion is missing. The sample has 75,000 to 100,000 clones, over 75% seen once. The sample comprised PBMCs. The source is a man aged 35-49 years in good health and CMV-seronegative. The CDR3 runs from the conserved cysteine through the conserved F or W. Fields, in order: D gene, J gene, clone size, CDR3 length, V gene, CDR3 DNA, CDR3 protein. The D gene is left open where the match is weak. Rows may omit the clone size; those that give it use once, few, many or a size class.

TRBD2	TRBJ2-1	-	15	TRBV5-1	TGCGCCAGCAGCCTACTAGCGACCTCCTACAATGAGCAGTTCTTC	CASSLLATSYNEQFF
TRBD1	TRBJ1-4	-	16	TRBV11-2	TGTGCCAGCAGCTCGAGCCCGGGACAGGGCTATGAAAAACTGTTTTTT	CASSSSPGQGYEKLFF
-	TRBJ2-7	-	14	TRBV27	TGTGCCAGCAGTTCTCTAGGGGTTGTGTACGAGCAGTACTTC	CASSSLGVVYEQYF
-	TRBJ2-1	few	18	TRBV10-3	TGTGCCATCAGTGAGCGGTCAGGGGCGGAAAGCTCCTACAATGAGCAGTTCTTC	CAISERSGAESSYNEQFF
TRBD2	TRBJ2-7	-	14	TRBV7-9	TGTGCCAGCAGCTTGGGGGGGGGAATCTACGAGCAGTACTTC	CASSLGGGIYEQYF
-	TRBJ2-7	-	14	TRBV5-8	TGTGCCAGCAGCTTGGGGGGCAGGGTGACCGAGCAGTACTTC	CASSLGGRVTEQYF
TRBD1	TRBJ2-7	-	15	TRBV19	TGTGCCAGTAGTTCACCCGGGACAGGGGGCTACGAGCAGTACTTC	CASSSPGTGGYEQYF
-	TRBJ1-5	-	13	TRBV30	TGTGCCTGGAGTCAAGGCAGGGCGCAGCCCCAGCATTTT	CAWSQGRAQPQHF
-	TRBJ2-7	-	13	TRBV30	TGTGCCTGGACCTCCACAGAAATCTACGAGCAGTACTTC	CAWTSTEIYEQYF
TRBD2	TRBJ2-5	few	15	TRBV5-4	TGTGCCAGCAGCTTCAGCGGGGGGCCCCAAGAGACCCAGTACTTC	CASSFSGGPQETQYF
-	TRBJ2-2	-	14	TRBV28	TGTGCCAGCAGTTTAGTCAGTAACACCGGGGAGCTGTTTTTT	CASSLVSNTGELFF
TRBD2	TRBJ2-1	-	16	TRBV19	TGTGCCAGTAGCCCAACAGGACTAGCGGGGGGGACTGAGCAGTTCTTC	CASSPTGLAGGTEQFF
-	TRBJ2-1	-	14	TRBV5-4	TGTGCCAGCGTCGTCATGGGGGGAGGCAATGAGCAGTTCTTC	CASVVMGGGNEQFF
-	TRBJ2-7	few	14	TRBV6-6	TGTGCCAGCAGTAACGGACCGGACAGATACGAGCAGTACTTC	CASSNGPDRYEQYF
-	TRBJ2-3	-	12	TRBV11-2	TGTGCCAGCAGCCAACTGAGGGATACGCAGTATTTT	CASSQLRDTQYF
-	TRBJ1-6	-	17	TRBV4-2	TGTGCCAGCAGCCAAGAGGGGGCGCGCTCCTATAATTCACCCCTCCACTTT	CASSQEGARSYNSPLHF
-	TRBJ2-1	once	15	TRBV28	TGTGCCAGCAGTTTTCTAGAGCTGACTTACAATGAGCAGTTCTTC	CASSFLELTYNEQFF
-	TRBJ2-7	few	14	TRBV2	TGTGCCAGCGAACAACGGAGAGTAGCCGACGAGCAGTACTTC	CASEQRRVADEQYF
TRBD1	TRBJ2-7	-	15	TRBV6-5	TGTGCCAGCAGTTACTCCCGGGACAGGGCCTACGAGCAGTACTTC	CASSYSRDRAYEQYF
TRBD1	TRBJ2-3	-	15	TRBV7-9	TGTGCCAGCAGCACATACGGGACAGTTACAGATACGCAGTATTTT	CASSTYGTVTDTQYF
-	TRBJ1-1	-	12	TRBV29-1	TGCAGCGTCTTGAGGGGGACGTTTGAAGCTTTCTTT	CSVLRGTFEAFF
-	TRBJ2-1	-	15	TRBV6-5	TGTGCCAGCAGATCCGTGGGGGGCTCCTACAATGAGCAGTTCTTC	CASRSVGGSYNEQFF
-	TRBJ2-5	few	15	TRBV4-2	TGTGCCAGCAGCCAAGATCCTAGCAACCAAGAGACCCAGTACTTC	CASSQDPSNQETQYF
TRBD2	TRBJ2-7	-	15	TRBV5-5	TGTGCCAGCAGCCCGACTAGCGGGCTCTCCTACGAGCAGTACTTC	CASSPTSGLSYEQYF
-	TRBJ2-2	-	13	TRBV19	TGTGCCAGTAGTAGGAGTCTCACCGGGGAGCTGTTTTTT	CASSRSLTGELFF
TRBD1	TRBJ1-1	-	13	TRBV29-1	TGCAGCGTCGCAGGACAGGCGAACACTGAAGCTTTCTTT	CSVAGQANTEAFF
-	TRBJ2-5	-	13	TRBV30	TGTGCCTGGAATGGTCAGCGAAGGGAGACCCAGTACTTC	CAWNGQRRETQYF
TRBD1	TRBJ1-2	-	18	TRBV18	TGTGCCAGCTCACCACTGGGACAGGGGGTAGGCGGTAACTATGGCTACACCTTC	CASSPLGQGVGGNYGYTF
-	TRBJ2-3	-	14	TRBV7-2	TGTGCCAGCAGCTTAGAGGGGGGGCCCGATACGCAGTATTTT	CASSLEGGPDTQYF
-	TRBJ1-1	-	12	TRBV15	TGTGCCACCAGCAGAGATACTGTTGAAGCTTTCTTT	CATSRDTVEAFF
-	TRBJ1-1	-	14	TRBV5-6	TGTGCCAGCAGCTTGTCAGGGGTAGGCACTGAAGCTTTCTTT	CASSLSGVGTEAFF
TRBD2	TRBJ2-7	-	16	TRBV5-1	TGCGCCAGCACTCGGGGGGGCGGGGGCTACCGCGGCGAGCAGTACTTC	CASTRGGGGYRGEQYF
TRBD2	TRBJ2-3	-	16	TRBV28	TGTGCCAGCAGTTCCGCGGGACTAGCGGACCTGTATACGCAGTATTTT	CASSSAGLADLYTQYF
TRBD1	TRBJ1-1	few	13	TRBV29-1	TGCAGCGCCGCGACAGGGGGAGACACTGAAGCTTTCTTT	CSAATGGDTEAFF
TRBD2	TRBJ2-3	once	17	TRBV5-4	TGTGCCAGCAGCCACCCGACTAGCGGGATCATCGGCGATACGCAGTATTTT	CASSHPTSGIIGDTQYF
-	TRBJ2-1	-	15	TRBV28	TGTGCCAGCACCGCCCTCTTAAGAGGCTACAATGAGCAGTTCTTC	CASTALLRGYNEQFF
TRBD2	TRBJ2-1	-	15	TRBV9	TGTGCCAGCAGCGTTAGCGGGAGCTCCTACAATGAGCAGTTCTTC	CASSVSGSSYNEQFF
TRBD1	TRBJ1-1	-	14	TRBV30	TGTGCCTGGAGCTCCAGAGGGGGCGTCGCTGAAGCTTTCTTT	CAWSSRGGVAEAFF
-	TRBJ1-1	few	15	TRBV9	TGTGCCAGCAGCCCCCGGGGGGGTCTCCTCACTGAAGCTTTCTTT	CASSPRGGLLTEAFF
TRBD1	TRBJ1-1	-	15	TRBV2	TGTGCCAGCAGTGAAGTCCACACAGGGGTCACTGAAGCTTTCTTT	CASSEVHTGVTEAFF
TRBD2	TRBJ2-7	-	14	TRBV5-6	TGTGCCAGCAGCGCGGGGGGACGGTACTACGAGCAGTACTTC	CASSAGGRYYEQYF
-	TRBJ2-1	-	14	TRBV5-6	TGTGCCAGCAGCTTGGGAGGGTATTACAATGAGCAGTTCTTC	CASSLGGYYNEQFF
-	TRBJ1-5	few	15	TRBV5-5	TGTGCCAGCAGCCGGGACACACATAGCAATCAGCCCCAGCATTTT	CASSRDTHSNQPQHF
-	TRBJ1-6	-	15	TRBV6-5	TGTGCCAGCAGCAGAGACAGTCTCTATAATTCACCCCTCCACTTT	CASSRDSLYNSPLHF
-	TRBJ2-1	-	15	TRBV6-5	TGTGCCAGCAGTCCCGGGACACGGGCCCCGGTTGAGCAGTTCTTC	CASSPGTRAPVEQFF
TRBD1	TRBJ1-3	-	16	TRBV13	TGTGCCAGCAGCAAACGACAGGGCCTCTCTGGAAACACCATATATTTT	CASSKRQGLSGNTIYF
-	TRBJ1-2	-	13	TRBV10-2	TGCGCCAGCATGAAGGAGTCTAACTATGGCTACACCTTC	CASMKESNYGYTF
-	TRBJ2-7	-	15	TRBV28	TGTGCCAGCAGTTTGGGGCAGGGGCGGACCTACGAGCAGTACTTC	CASSLGQGRTYEQYF
TRBD1	TRBJ2-2	once	13	TRBV29-1	TGCAGCGTTGCCGGGACAGGGTCCGGGGAGCTGTTTTTT	CSVAGTGSGELFF
TRBD2	TRBJ2-1	-	16	TRBV5-4	TGTGCCAGCAGCCCGGGGAGGGGCTCAGGCTACAATGAGCAGTTCTTC	CASSPGRGSGYNEQFF
-	TRBJ2-2	-	15	TRBV4-1	TGCGCCAGCAGTCACCTTGGCGGGCTCACCGGGGAGCTGTTTTTT	CASSHLGGLTGELFF
TRBD2	TRBJ2-3	-	15	TRBV9	TGTGCCAGCAGCTCGTTTAGCGGGGACACAGATACGCAGTATTTT	CASSSFSGDTDTQYF
TRBD1	TRBJ1-2	once	14	TRBV19	TGTGCCAGTAGTATCCGGACAGGGGGGTCTGGCTACACCTTC	CASSIRTGGSGYTF
TRBD2	TRBJ2-5	-	15	TRBV5-6	TGTGCCAGCAGCTCGCCAGCGGGGGCCGAAGAGACCCAGTACTTC	CASSSPAGAEETQYF
-	TRBJ2-1	-	14	TRBV11-2	TGTGCCAGCAGCTTAGGGAATGGGGGGTATGAGCAGTTCTTC	CASSLGNGGYEQFF
-	TRBJ1-1	-	15	TRBV30	TGTGCCTGGAGTGTACCTGAGGGAATGACCACTGAAGCTTTCTTT	CAWSVPEGMTTEAFF
TRBD2	TRBJ2-1	-	15	TRBV5-4	TGTGCCAGCAGCCCGCCTAGCGGGAAAGACAATGAGCAGTTCTTC	CASSPPSGKDNEQFF